Detailed here is one T cell receptor (beta chain). The antigen is undetermined. The data were obtained in a study of cytomegalovirus exposure and HLA in healthy donors. Overall study context: The Caucasian-associated ancestry cluster held less than 85% of 300 to 450 genotyped donors. The study's findings and limits: The sole available immune exposure information was CMV serostatus.

A multiplex PCR was run with 60 Vbeta primers and 13 Jbeta primers. Method: immunoSEQ multiplex PCR; TCRdb's copy keeps in-frame clones and lacks some. The table shows about 200,000 clones, with 82% occurring only once. The length of the CDR3 is 14 residues. With 5 bases clipped from V and 10 bases from J, the junction kept 7 bases outside the gene matches. From germline, CDR1 is MDHEN and CDR2 SYDVKM. The gene calls are TRBV28 and TRBJ1-4; 10 nucleotides line up with TRBD1. What was sequenced was PBMCs. This TCR was sampled from a woman in her forties or fifties in good health and CMV-seropositive. The chain's CDR3 is CASSPGTGAGKLFF. In nucleotides, the CDR3 is TGTGCCAGCAGTCCCGGGACAGGGGCTGGAAAACTGTTTTTT.